The T cell receptor (beta chain) under discussion was sequenced for a study of blood T cell repertoires in COVID-19. Study-level information: Samples of COVID-19 (acute and convalescent) were obtained from the United States, Italy and Spain. T cells, B-cell-depleted T cells, or PBMCs provided the cDNA or gDNA that served as material.

Assay used: immunoSEQ multiplex PCR; TCRdb lists only in-frame clones, some missing. In the table there are 97,000 or so clones, approximately 80% of which are singletons. The CDR3 is made up of 13 amino acids. Deletions cut 6 bases from V and 7 bases from J, with 13 bases between. The germline V gene encodes CDR1 KGHSH and CDR2 LQKENI. This clone was seen only once. V gene TRBV18 combines with J gene TRBJ1-5, with TRBD1 as a possible D gene (5 bases). Sequenced material: peripheral blood. The TCR was taken from a man between 65 and 85 years old with acute or convalescent COVID-19. CDR3 in amino acids: CASSTDRTQPQHF. The CDR3 DNA reads as TGTGCCAGCTCGACAGACCGTACCCAGCCCCAGCATTTT.